The T cell receptor (beta chain) under discussion was sequenced for a study of blood T cell repertoires in COVID-19. Overall study context: T cells, B-cell-depleted T cells, or PBMCs supplied cDNA or gDNA.

Profiling relied on immunoSEQ multiplex PCR, and the TCRdb table lists in-frame clones only, not all of them. The sample includes roughly 70,000 clones, 70% to 85% of them seen just once. Germline assignment: CDR1 SNHLY and CDR2 FYNNEI. This CDR3 is built from 14 residues. V was shortened by 5 bases and J by 10 bases, with 15 bases between the two germline ends. The chain links TRBV2 to TRBJ1-6, with D maybe TRBD1 (5 bases). The sequencing sample was made of peripheral blood. This receptor was obtained from a woman aged 70-85 years with acute or convalescent COVID-19. CDR3 coding DNA: TGTGCCAGCAGTTTCCAGGGCGTGGGATCACCCCTCCACTTT. Its translation: CASSFQGVGSPLHF.